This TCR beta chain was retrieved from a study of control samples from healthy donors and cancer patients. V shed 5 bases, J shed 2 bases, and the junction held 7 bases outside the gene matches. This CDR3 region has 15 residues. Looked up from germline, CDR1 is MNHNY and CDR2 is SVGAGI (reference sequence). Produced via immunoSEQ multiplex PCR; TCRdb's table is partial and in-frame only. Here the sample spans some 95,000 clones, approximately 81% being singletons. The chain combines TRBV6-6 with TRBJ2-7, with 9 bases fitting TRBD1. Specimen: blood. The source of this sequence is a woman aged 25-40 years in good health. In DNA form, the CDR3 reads TGTGCCAGCAGTATAACCGGGACAGGGCCCTACGAGCAGTACTTC. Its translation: CASSITGTGPYEQYF.